This TCR beta chain emerged from a study of regulatory T cells in long-lasting Graves disease (dated by TCRdb to the early 2020s). Turning to the overall study: Persistent Graves' disease meant more than 5 years of antithyroid drug treatment with TSH receptor autoantibodies that stayed positive. This study used TCR sequencing and RNA sequencing of peripheral blood to compare persistent Graves' disease patients against newly diagnosed Graves' disease patients. The study was conducted in China and was registered as a clinical trial. A total of roughly 35 samples were covered by TCR sequencing, comprising around 13 persistent and 20 or so newly diagnosed Graves' disease patients. Persistent Graves' disease patients in the clinical cohort had taken antithyroid drugs for approximately 9.5 years on average.

From the cysteine through the phenylalanine, the CDR3 covers 12 amino acids. Only the CDR3 portion is preserved as DNA: 36 bases, with reading frame beginning at the first base. V loses 8 bases, J loses 7 bases, and the germline ends lie 12 bases apart. CDR1 MNHNS and CDR2 SASEGT were looked up in the germline V gene. Overall results and qualifications from the work: A larger number of public clonotypes was shared among persistent patients (fewer than 3,000) than among newly diagnosed patients (more than 850). Peripheral blood alone was examined, since thyroid tissue, which constituted the primary lesion, could not be accessed. The small sample size was acknowledged by the authors as a limitation that may reduce accuracy. Preferential use of TRBV28, TRBJ1-2 and TRBJ2-5 was observed in persistent disease, whereas TRBV20-1 and TRBJ2-1 were favored in newly diagnosed disease. Compared with newly diagnosed patients, persistent Graves' disease patients had lower TCR Shannon entropy and fewer highly expanded clones, which suggests clonal expansion. Only the TCR beta chain was sequenced and analyzed.

A note on this clonotype: Its binding antigen is unknown. There are no base qualities to consult, and no much larger clone falls within one base.

The meaning of the sample's time point label: persistent/refractory GD, antithyroid drugs over 5 years with positive TRAb. For both TCR sequencing and RNA sequencing, RNA was extracted from PBMCs using TRIzol. Graves' disease was diagnosed according to American Thyroid Association guidelines. Recruitment of patients was carried out at an endocrinology department in Xi'an, China. Each patient gave 8.5 to 9.5 milliliters of peripheral blood, collected in an EDTA anticoagulant tube. Ficoll Paque Plus density gradient separation was used to isolate PBMCs, and no additional T cell sorting was done. An Agilent 2100 Bioanalyzer and agarose gel were used to assess RNA quality, and a NanoDrop 2000 was used to measure RNA concentration. Library creation used multiplex PCR. TCRdb records Illumina HiSeq 4000 as the sequencer. iRepertoire HTBI primers and Arm-PCR amplification of CDR3 regions were used to construct TCR beta libraries. Gel purification was performed on PCR products prior to sequencing. In the source study's methods: Across samples, 60 to 80 TRBV and 13 to 15 TRBJ segments were identified and used for gene usage analysis of CDR3 amino acid clonotypes. Filtered high-quality paired reads were merged into contigs using COPE and FqMerger. BLAST was used to align contigs to IMGT TRBV, TRBD and TRBJ reference genes, and CDR3 was defined according to IMGT. Any clonotype with a frequency above 0.1% was counted as a highly expanded clone. Shannon entropy served as the measure of repertoire diversity, while the Gini coefficient captured V-J evenness. Clonotypes shared by more than one individual were considered public. In TCRdb, the public reads were trimmed at Q25 with fastp and aligned with MiXCR, with productive beta chains retained. Each CDR3 protein gets just one entry, which takes the most common genes and DNA from the rows behind it. TCRdb's processing, not the study's, gives the V and J calls here. The table for this sample lists roughly 400,000 distinct CDR3 sequences; roughly a fifth of them were counted only once. Clones ranked in the top ten supply around 15% of the sample.

Recombination linked TRBV6-1 to TRBJ1-5, with a tentative D gene TRBD1 over 6 matching bases. This material consisted of peripheral blood mononuclear cells (PBMCs), taken when the disease was refractory, from a patient treated with antithyroid drugs. The sequence was collected from a female donor with Graves disease. The DNA sequence is TGTGCCAGCCTGACAGGCGACCAGCCCCAGCATTTT. Its protein is CASLTGDQPQHF.